These T cell receptor beta chains were read from a single sample in a study of blood T cell repertoires in COVID-19. TCRdb keeps only in-frame clones here, not all; method: immunoSEQ multiplex PCR. The sample comprises 120,000 or so clones, around 87% of which are singletons, and about 8% rests with the top ten. What was sequenced was peripheral blood. The source of these receptors is a man aged 50-59 years with acute or convalescent COVID-19. CDR3s include the opening cysteine and the closing phenylalanine or tryptophan. Fields, in order: J gene, clone size, D gene, V gene, CDR3 DNA, CDR3 protein. A D gene is named only where the DNA matches it firmly. Not all rows give a size; the values are once, few, many and, for expanded clones, a class.

J: TRBJ2-3
size: .
D: TRBD1
V: TRBV11-2
DNA: TGTGCCAGCAGCCCGCGACAGGGGTCGCAGTATTTT
CDR3: CASSPRQGSQYF

J: TRBJ2-2
size: .
D: TRBD2
V: TRBV19
DNA: TGTGCCAGTAGTATGAGAGCGGGAGCGGGATGGACCGGGGAGCTGTTTTTT
CDR3: CASSMRAGAGWTGELFF

J: TRBJ2-1
size: .
D: TRBD1
V: TRBV5-6
DNA: TGTGCCAGCAGCCAGACAGGGATAAGGTACAATGAGCAGTTCTTC
CDR3: CASSQTGIRYNEQFF

J: TRBJ2-2
size: once
D: TRBD2
V: TRBV15
DNA: TGTGCCACCAGCAGAGATGGCCTAGCGGAATCGAACACCGGGGAGCTGTTTTTT
CDR3: CATSRDGLAESNTGELFF

J: TRBJ1-2
size: .
D: TRBD1
V: TRBV19
DNA: TGTGCCAGTAATCTGGGACAGGGTGCTAACTATGGCTACACCTTC
CDR3: CASNLGQGANYGYTF

J: TRBJ2-5
size: .
D: TRBD1
V: TRBV6-1
DNA: TGTGCCAGCAGCTGGACAGGGTTTGGGACCCAGTACTTC
CDR3: CASSWTGFGTQYF

J: TRBJ1-1
size: .
D: .
V: TRBV5-4
DNA: TGTGCCAGCAGCTTGACGGGGGGAGAGGACACTGAAGCTTTCTTT
CDR3: CASSLTGGEDTEAFF

J: TRBJ1-1
size: .
D: .
V: TRBV19
DNA: TGTGCCAGTAGTATAGGTAGCAGCATGAACACTGAAGCTTTCTTT
CDR3: CASSIGSSMNTEAFF

J: TRBJ2-5
size: .
D: .
V: TRBV19
DNA: TGTGCCAGTAGTATTGGGCGTCAAGAGACCCAGTACTTC
CDR3: CASSIGRQETQYF

J: TRBJ2-7
size: .
D: TRBD1
V: TRBV30
DNA: TGTGCCTGGAGAGGCTCGGACAGGGCGTACGAGCAGTACTTC
CDR3: CAWRGSDRAYEQYF

J: TRBJ1-3
size: .
D: .
V: TRBV19
DNA: TGTGCCAGTAGTATAAGAGGGCTTGGAAACACCATATATTTT
CDR3: CASSIRGLGNTIYF

J: TRBJ2-2
size: few
D: .
V: TRBV5-1
DNA: TGCGCCAGCAGCTTTCCTAGAACCACCGGGGAGCTGTTTTTT
CDR3: CASSFPRTTGELFF

J: TRBJ2-7
size: .
D: .
V: TRBV6-2/TRBV6-3
DNA: TGTGCCAGCAGCGAAGGAGCCCCTTCCGAGCAGTACTTC
CDR3: CASSEGAPSEQYF

J: TRBJ2-3
size: .
D: .
V: TRBV3-1/TRBV3-2
DNA: TGTGCCAGCAGCCGAACCAAGCTGACGGGGACAGATACGCAGTATTTT
CDR3: CASSRTKLTGTDTQYF

J: TRBJ2-1
size: .
D: .
V: TRBV9
DNA: TGTGCCAGCAGCGTAGATCGAGCGGATGGCTACAATGAGCAGTTCTTC
CDR3: CASSVDRADGYNEQFF

J: TRBJ2-1
size: .
D: .
V: TRBV7-2
DNA: TGTGCCAGCAGCTTAGCTGCAGGGAATGAGCAGTTCTTC
CDR3: CASSLAAGNEQFF

J: TRBJ2-7
size: .
D: .
V: TRBV6-6
DNA: TGTGCCAGCAGTTACCTGCGGGACCACTCCTACGAGCAGTACTTC
CDR3: CASSYLRDHSYEQYF

J: TRBJ2-7
size: .
D: TRBD1
V: TRBV6-5
DNA: TGTGCCAGCAGGATCGGGACAGGGGTTAGCGAGCAGTACTTC
CDR3: CASRIGTGVSEQYF

J: TRBJ1-3
size: .
D: .
V: TRBV5-8
DNA: TGTGCCAGCAGCTCTGGACTACAATATACCGGAAACACCATATATTTT
CDR3: CASSSGLQYTGNTIYF

J: TRBJ2-5
size: once
D: .
V: TRBV7-2
DNA: TGTGCCAGCAGCCCCCTCCACTCCAATTCGGGGACCCAGTACTTC
CDR3: CASSPLHSNSGTQYF

J: TRBJ2-1
size: .
D: TRBD2
V: TRBV18
DNA: TGTGCCAGCTCGTCCGGACCTACTAGCGGGTTCTCCTACAATGAGCAGTTCTTC
CDR3: CASSSGPTSGFSYNEQFF

J: TRBJ2-1
size: .
D: .
V: TRBV5-1
DNA: TGCGCCAGCAGCTACGGACTGAGCTCCTACAATGAGCAGTTCTTC
CDR3: CASSYGLSSYNEQFF

J: TRBJ1-2
size: .
D: .
V: TRBV28
DNA: TGTGCCAGCAGTTTCGGGACTCACTATGGCTACACCTTC
CDR3: CASSFGTHYGYTF

J: TRBJ2-7
size: .
D: .
V: TRBV5-1
DNA: TGCGCCAGCAGTTCCGACAACTCCTACGAGCAGTACTTC
CDR3: CASSSDNSYEQYF

J: TRBJ2-7
size: few
D: TRBD2
V: TRBV11-2
DNA: TGTGCCAGCAGGACACTAAGGAGCGGGAGGGTGTACGAGCAGTACTTC
CDR3: CASRTLRSGRVYEQYF

J: TRBJ2-5
size: .
D: TRBD2
V: TRBV11-2
DNA: TGTGCCAGCAGCTTTCCCCTTGGGACTAGCGGGAGTCGGCAAGAGACCCAGTACTTC
CDR3: CASSFPLGTSGSRQETQYF

J: TRBJ1-2
size: .
D: .
V: TRBV15
DNA: TGTGCCACCGCTACAGGGTTGGGCTATGGCTACACCTTC
CDR3: CATATGLGYGYTF

J: TRBJ2-7
size: .
D: .
V: TRBV3-1/TRBV3-2
DNA: TGTGCCAGCAGCCTACTAACGGGAGATAACGAGCAGTACTTC
CDR3: CASSLLTGDNEQYF

J: TRBJ1-5
size: .
D: .
V: TRBV21-1
DNA: TGTGCCAGCAGCGCGTACCAGGTTGGGAGCAATCAGCCCCAGCATTTT
CDR3: CASSAYQVGSNQPQHF

J: TRBJ1-2
size: once
D: .
V: TRBV19
DNA: TGTGCCAGTAGTATCTACAGCTATGGCTACACCTTC
CDR3: CASSIYSYGYTF

J: TRBJ1-4
size: .
D: .
V: TRBV5-1
DNA: TGCGCCAGCAGCTTGGACGCGCCGAAGGGGGTTAATGAAAAACTGTTTTTT
CDR3: CASSLDAPKGVNEKLFF

J: TRBJ2-7
size: .
D: .
V: TRBV6-5
DNA: TGTGCCAGCAGTAGACAGGAGAACTACGAGCAGTACTTC
CDR3: CASSRQENYEQYF

J: TRBJ2-1
size: .
D: TRBD2
V: TRBV4-1
DNA: TGCGCCAGCAGCCAACTAGCGGGAGTAAACAATGAGCAGTTCTTC
CDR3: CASSQLAGVNNEQFF

J: TRBJ1-4
size: few
D: TRBD1
V: TRBV18
DNA: TGTGCCAGCTCACGGACAGGGGATGAAAAACTGTTTTTT
CDR3: CASSRTGDEKLFF

J: TRBJ1-1
size: .
D: TRBD1
V: TRBV6-4
DNA: TGTGCCAGCAGTCCGACAGGGGGGAACACTGAAGCTTTCTTT
CDR3: CASSPTGGNTEAFF

J: TRBJ2-1
size: .
D: TRBD2
V: TRBV4-1
DNA: TGCGCCAGCAGCCAAAGCGGGAAAAACCCGGCGGGCAATGAGCAGTTCTTC
CDR3: CASSQSGKNPAGNEQFF

J: TRBJ1-5
size: .
D: .
V: TRBV4-1
DNA: TGCGCCAGCAGCCAAGATGGACAGTTTAATCAGCCCCAGCATTTT
CDR3: CASSQDGQFNQPQHF

J: TRBJ2-3
size: .
D: TRBD2
V: TRBV19
DNA: TGTGCCAGTAGTACCACCCGACTAGCGGGCTCGGTTACGCAGTATTTT
CDR3: CASSTTRLAGSVTQYF

J: TRBJ2-7
size: few
D: TRBD1
V: TRBV5-1
DNA: TGCGCCAGCAGCTCCACAGGGGGCAGGTACGAGCAGTACTTC
CDR3: CASSSTGGRYEQYF

J: TRBJ2-3
size: .
D: .
V: TRBV6-5
DNA: TGTGCCAGCAGTTACGCGCTTCGAGATACGCAGTATTTT
CDR3: CASSYALRDTQYF

J: TRBJ2-7
size: .
D: TRBD1
V: TRBV6-2/TRBV6-3
DNA: TGTGCCAGCAGTTCAACAGGGGGGTTGTACGAGCAGTACTTC
CDR3: CASSSTGGLYEQYF

J: TRBJ2-2
size: .
D: .
V: TRBV5-5
DNA: TGTGCCAGCAGCTTGTCGGGCACCGGGGAGCTGTTTTTT
CDR3: CASSLSGTGELFF

J: TRBJ2-3
size: .
D: TRBD2
V: TRBV19
DNA: TGTGCCAGTAGGTTACTAGCGGGAGCGGTAGATACGCAGTATTTT
CDR3: CASRLLAGAVDTQYF

J: TRBJ2-7
size: once
D: TRBD2
V: TRBV27
DNA: TGTGCCAGCAGTGAGCGGGAGGGCTACGAGCAGTACTTC
CDR3: CASSEREGYEQYF

J: TRBJ2-1
size: .
D: .
V: TRBV3-1/TRBV3-2
DNA: TGTGCCAGCAGCCAAGTTCCTTATGAGCAGTTCTTC
CDR3: CASSQVPYEQFF

J: TRBJ2-7
size: .
D: .
V: TRBV11-3
DNA: TGTGCCAGCAGCTTAAGCTATGCCTACGAGCAGTACTTC
CDR3: CASSLSYAYEQYF

J: TRBJ1-3
size: .
D: .
V: TRBV19
DNA: TGTGCCAGTAGTATACGGGGAATGGGAAACACCATATATTTT
CDR3: CASSIRGMGNTIYF

J: TRBJ2-1
size: once
D: TRBD2
V: TRBV3-1/TRBV3-2
DNA: TGTGCCAGCAGCCGCAGACTAGCGGTCGACAATGAGCAGTTCTTC
CDR3: CASSRRLAVDNEQFF

J: TRBJ2-3
size: .
D: TRBD1
V: TRBV7-9
DNA: TGTGCCAGCAGCGCCAAAGGGGACAGGGCAACAGATACGCAGTATTTT
CDR3: CASSAKGDRATDTQYF

J: TRBJ2-1
size: .
D: TRBD2
V: TRBV19
DNA: TGTGCCAGTAGCCAAAAACAAATGAGTAGCGGGAAATCGGGTCGTGAGCAGTTCTTC
CDR3: CASSQKQMSSGKSGREQFF

J: TRBJ1-2
size: few
D: .
V: TRBV14
DNA: TGTGCCAGCAGTCAAAGAGGCACAGGTTCGAGTGGCTACACCTTC
CDR3: CASSQRGTGSSGYTF

J: TRBJ2-1
size: .
D: .
V: TRBV5-1
DNA: TGCGCCAGCAGCGTCGTACCAACCGCGAGCAATGAGCAGTTCTTC
CDR3: CASSVVPTASNEQFF

J: TRBJ1-4
size: .
D: .
V: TRBV5-1
DNA: TGCGCCAGCAGCTTCGGGCCCCCAGCGGCTAATGAAAAACTGTTTTTT
CDR3: CASSFGPPAANEKLFF

J: TRBJ2-3
size: .
D: TRBD1
V: TRBV12-5
DNA: TGTGCTAGTGGTTTACCAGGGGGTACAGATACGCAGTATTTT
CDR3: CASGLPGGTDTQYF

J: TRBJ2-6
size: .
D: .
V: TRBV2
DNA: TGTGCCAGCAGTGTGGCCTCTGGGGCCAACGTCCTGACTTTC
CDR3: CASSVASGANVLTF

J: TRBJ1-5
size: .
D: .
V: TRBV3-1/TRBV3-2
DNA: TGTGCCAGCAGCCAAGTAGGGGTCCAGCCCCAGCATTTT
CDR3: CASSQVGVQPQHF

J: TRBJ2-3
size: .
D: .
V: TRBV5-8
DNA: TGTGCCAGCAGCTGGCCGACAGAGACAGATACGCAGTATTTT
CDR3: CASSWPTETDTQYF

J: TRBJ2-7
size: .
D: TRBD2
V: TRBV5-4
DNA: TGTGCCAGCACCACGACTAGCGGTTCTTTCTCCTACGAGCAGTACTTC
CDR3: CASTTTSGSFSYEQYF

J: TRBJ1-3
size: .
D: .
V: TRBV6-5
DNA: TGTGCCAGCAGTCAGGGGCTGGGAGGAAACACCATATATTTT
CDR3: CASSQGLGGNTIYF

J: TRBJ2-1
size: .
D: .
V: TRBV21-1
DNA: TGTGCCAGCAGCAAAGCGGTTGGGCAGGGCCGGAATGAGCAGTTCTTC
CDR3: CASSKAVGQGRNEQFF